The 8 T cell receptor beta chains below were found in one sample sequenced in a study of T cell repertoires in cytomegalovirus infection. Each CDR3 protein gets one entry after TCRdb re-called the reads with MiXCR. Of approximately 700,000 distinct CDR3 sequences in the sample, less than 40% were seen once. The sequencing sample was made of PBMCs. The receptors were sampled from a human donor in good health (CMV status not recorded). Some clones in this sample may be carry-over from other donors' samples.

This clonotype appeared a few times. The chain uses TRBV7-6 and TRBJ2-7; D is perhaps TRBD1 or TRBD2 (5 bases each). Between the trimmed V and J ends, which lost 5 bases and 7 bases, there was a span of 21 bases. The CDR3 runs to 15 residues. Germline lookup yields CDR1 SGHVS and CDR2 FNYEAQ. CDR3 sequence reads: CASSLTGLSGSEQYF. Here the CDR3 DNA reads TGTGCCAGCAGCCTAACCGGACTTTCAGGGAGTGAGCAGTACTTC.

This clonotype was found a few times. J is TRBJ1-5 and V is TRBV12-3 or TRBV12-4; 11 positions match TRBD1. This CDR3 has 17 amino acids. Trimming cost V 6 bases and J 2 bases; bases outside gene matches: 9. DNA for the CDR3: TGTGCCAGCAGCTCCTCCAGGACAGGGGGCCGCAATCAGCCCCAGCATTTT. This codes for CASSSSRTGGRNQPQHF.

The chain is built from TRBV6-8 and TRBJ2-1, with 10 bases identical to TRBD2. The CDR3 has 15 residues. V shed 4 bases, J shed 5 bases, and the junction held 5 bases outside the gene matches. Per germline, CDR1 MNHGY and CDR2 SAAAGT. The CDR3 reads CASSFVAGGNNEQFF. The CDR3 nucleotides read TGTGCCAGCAGTTTCGTAGCGGGGGGAAACAATGAGCAGTTCTTC.

The rearrangement links TRBV5-6 to TRBJ1-4; the D is unclear. Deletions cut 4 bases from V and 5 bases from J, with 15 bases between. This CDR3 has 15 amino acids. CDR1 is SGHDT, CDR2 YYEEEE, per germline. The CDR3 loop is CASSRRADYNEKLFF. The CDR3 nucleotides are TGTGCCAGCAGCCGAAGGGCGGACTACAATGAAAAACTGTTTTTT.

This clonotype was detected many times. The chain carries TRBV6-6 and TRBJ1-2; D might be TRBD1 (5 bases). V was clipped by 2 bases and J by 7 bases, with 11 bases between them. CDR3 length: 13 residues. CDR1 and CDR2 (germline): MNHNY, SVGAGI (reference sequence). The CDR3: CASSYEAGIGYTF. The CDR3, as DNA: TGTGCCAGCAGTTACGAGGCAGGGATTGGCTACACCTTC.

The chain has TRBV2 and TRBJ2-7, with a possible D match to TRBD1 (6 bases). This CDR3 is 12 amino acids long. V was pared by 8 bases and J by 4 bases, with 12 bases between. Germline CDR1 is SNHLY and CDR2 is FYNNEI. Here the CDR3 DNA reads TGTGCCAGCCGGGACACATATTACGAGCAGTACTTC. This gives the protein CASRDTYYEQYF.

This clonotype has more than one count but fewer than ten. This chain links TRBV20-1 with TRBJ1-4; weak D call: TRBD1 (5 bases). The CDR3 has 13 residues. Trimming left V 3 bases short and J 8 bases short, with 13 bases between. Germline loops: CDR1 DFQATT, CDR2 SNEGSKA (reference sequence). The CDR3 here is CSASGRAKEKLFF. Here the CDR3 DNA reads TGCAGTGCTAGCGGCAGGGCGAAGGAAAAACTGTTTTTT.

This clonotype was counted between two and nine times. The rearrangement uses TRBV25-1 and TRBJ1-6; TRBD1 is a possible D gene (6 bases). V shed 5 bases and J shed 10 bases, with 12 bases lying between them. This CDR3 has 13 residues. Germline V gene data show CDR1 as MGHDK and CDR2 as SYGVNS. CDR3 nucleotide sequence: TGTGCCAGCAGTAAGACTAGGGGGTCACCCCTCCACTTT. Translation: CASSKTRGSPLHF.